Shown below are 21 T cell receptor beta chains from a single sample sequenced in a study of cytomegalovirus exposure and HLA in healthy donors. The PCR contained 60 Vbeta and 13 Jbeta primers. Clones were sequenced by immunoSEQ multiplex PCR, and TCRdb holds only the in-frame ones, with some missing. Found here are some 200,000 clones, approximately 84% of them singletons; the top ten hold 3.5% to 4%. What was sequenced was PBMCs. Receptors originate from a man in his forties or fifties in good health and CMV-seronegative.

The V and J genes are TRBV27 and TRBJ1-1; D may be TRBD1 (6 bases). This CDR3 is 13 amino acids long. The germline V gene encodes CDR1 MNHEY and CDR2 SMNVEV (reference sequence). V shed 6 bases and J shed 3 bases, with 11 bases lying between them. The CDR3 protein is CASRSYRDTEAFF. DNA of the CDR3: TGTGCCAGCAGGTCCTACAGGGACACTGAAGCTTTCTTT.

V gene TRBV9 combines with J gene TRBJ2-3, with 16 bases identical to TRBD2. Germline CDR1 SGDLS, CDR2 YYNGEE. V was pared by 0 bases and J by 3 bases, with 4 bases of the junction left unmatched. The CDR3 covers 18 residues. This CDR3 is CASSVEGTSGGATDTQYF. The DNA of the CDR3 is TGTGCCAGCAGCGTAGAGGGGACTAGCGGGGGGGCGACAGATACGCAGTATTTT.

The J gene is TRBJ2-2, the V gene TRBV5-1; perhaps TRBD1 as D (6 bases). The CDR3 length is 15 residues. Per germline, CDR1 SGHRS and CDR2 YFSETQ. Trimming cost V 0 bases and J 4 bases, with 10 bases left between them. This CDR3 reads CASSLADRPTGELFF. The CDR3 bases are TGCGCCAGCAGCTTGGCGGACAGACCCACCGGGGAGCTGTTTTTT.

In the case of this clone: A junction end diverges from the germline sequence, so it may reflect a read error. The V gene is TRBV10-3, the J gene TRBJ2-7, with 7 positions matching TRBD1. The germline CDR1 and CDR2 sequences are ENHRY and SYGVKD. The CDR3 has 15 amino acids. The CDR3 DNA reads TGTGCCAGCAGTTACTCGACCCAGGGGGCCTACGAGCAGTACTTC. Translation gives CASSYSTQGAYEQYF.

This clone came up once. The V call is TRBV6-5, the J call TRBJ1-1; D call uncertain. This CDR3 has 13 amino acids. Trimming left V 7 bases short and J 1 base short, with 10 bases between. CDR1 and CDR2 (germline): MNHEY, SVGAGI. Written as DNA, the CDR3 is TGTGCCAGCATAAAACGGGGGAACACTGAAGCTTTCTTT. Translation: CASIKRGNTEAFF.

The genes are TRBV18 and TRBJ2-6, with D perhaps matching TRBD1 (5 bases). Germline CDR1 is KGHSH and CDR2 is LQKENI. The CDR3 loop spans 18 amino acids. V was shortened by 2 bases and J by 0 bases, with 14 bases between the two germline ends. The CDR3 spells CASSPRQGPYSGANVLTF. CDR3 DNA: TGTGCCAGCTCACCAAGGCAGGGTCCCTACTCTGGGGCCAACGTCCTGACTTTC.

The chain has TRBV13 and TRBJ1-1, with D unresolved. Germline CDR1 reads PRHDT; CDR2 reads FYEKMQ (reference sequence). The germline V and J ends were trimmed by 5 bases and 1 base, with 8 bases remaining between them. The CDR3 is 13 amino acids. This CDR3 reads CASSARQNTEAFF. In nucleotides, the CDR3 is TGTGCCAGCAGCGCCAGACAGAACACTGAAGCTTTCTTT.

The rearrangement joins TRBV7-6 to TRBJ1-5; D ambiguous. The CDR3 contains 17 residues. Trimming removed 0 bases at V and 5 bases at J, with 17 bases between. Germline CDR1 SGHVS, CDR2 FNYEAQ. CDR3 DNA: TGTGCCAGCAGCTTAGCAAGCACGGTCCTGGAGCATCAGCCCCAGCATTTT. It encodes CASSLASTVLEHQPQHF.

This clone came up a few times. The genes are TRBV4-1 and TRBJ2-3; D not certain. V was clipped by 0 bases and J by 1 base, with 5 bases between them. There are 14 residues in the CDR3. CDR1 MGHRA and CDR2 YSYEKL come from the germline V gene. The CDR3 protein is CASSQERGTDTQYF. The CDR3 DNA is TGCGCCAGCAGCCAAGAACGAGGCACAGATACGCAGTATTTT.

This chain connects TRBV30 to TRBJ1-6; D not resolved. V dropped 6 bases and J dropped 8 bases, with 14 bases sitting between them. The germline CDR1 and CDR2 sequences are GTSNPN and SVGIG (reference sequence). The CDR3 totals 13 residues. The CDR3 loop is CACRVRTDSPLHF. The CDR3 coding sequence is TGTGCCTGCCGGGTGCGTACCGATTCACCCCTCCACTTT.

The CDR3 DNA reads as TGTGCCAGCAGGAAAACTAGCGGGGGACACAATGAGCAGTTCTTC. Its translation: CASRKTSGGHNEQFF. This chain uses TRBV2 with TRBJ2-1, with 11 positions matching TRBD2. V trimming: 6 bases; J trimming: 5 bases; junction bases outside the gene matches: 6. Germline V gene sequence: CDR1 SNHLY, CDR2 FYNNEI. The CDR3 extends over 15 amino acids.

The V gene is TRBV27, the J gene TRBJ1-1; possibly TRBD1 for D (5 bases). Germline values: CDR1 MNHEY, CDR2 SMNVEV (reference sequence). Trimming stripped 4 bases from V and 4 bases from J, with 25 bases between. The CDR3 totals 18 residues. The CDR3 DNA follows: TGTGCCAGCAGTTCCCTCCCGGGACTCATCTCGAGGGGCACTGAAGCTTTCTTT. It codes for CASSSLPGLISRGTEAFF.

This clone has just a few counts. The rearrangement links TRBV15 to TRBJ1-3; perhaps TRBD1 as D (6 bases). Germline V gene data show CDR1 as LNHNV and CDR2 as YYDKDF (reference sequence). The CDR3 runs 16 residues. Trimming took off 0 bases at V and 2 bases at J, with 11 bases between the two ends. CDR3 sequence (DNA): TGTGCCACCAGCAGAGATCCCCCAGGGGCTGGAAACACCATATATTTT. Translating it yields CATSRDPPGAGNTIYF.

The chain joins TRBV6-5 to TRBJ2-2; the D is unclear. The germline V and J ends were trimmed by 2 bases and 6 bases, with 7 bases remaining between them. Germline V gives CDR1 MNHEY, CDR2 SVGAGI. CDR3 length: 13 amino acids. The chain's CDR3 is CASSYRVAGELFF. The CDR3 DNA sequence: TGTGCCAGCAGTTACCGGGTCGCCGGGGAGCTGTTTTTT.

This sequence joins TRBV15 and TRBJ2-3, with no clear D. Germline V gene data show CDR1 as LNHNV and CDR2 as YYDKDF (reference sequence). V gave up 0 bases and J gave up 4 bases, with 5 bases separating them. This CDR3 region has 13 residues. DNA for the CDR3: TGTGCCACCAGCAGAGATCTAGCAGATACGCAGTATTTT. It yields the protein CATSRDLADTQYF.

The V call is TRBV7-2, the J call TRBJ1-5; no clear D. The V and J ends lost 5 bases and 7 bases respectively, with 9 bases between them. The CDR3 is 12 amino acids. Germline assignment: CDR1 SGHTA and CDR2 FQGNSA. CDR3 in DNA: TGTGCCAGCAGCCTTCCTAGGCAGCCCCAGCATTTT. This sequence encodes CASSLPRQPQHF.

This chain connects TRBV5-1 to TRBJ1-2, with 7 bases aligning to TRBD1. This CDR3 is built from 15 residues. The J segment lost 7 bases and the V segment lost 4 bases, leaving 13 bases of the junction unmatched. Per the germline V gene, CDR1 is SGHRS and CDR2 is YFSETQ. The CDR3 loop is CASSLGDRMYFGYTF. The CDR3 bases are TGCGCCAGCAGCCTGGGGGACAGAATGTATTTTGGCTACACCTTC.

This chain joins TRBV7-2 and TRBJ2-7; 8 nucleotides agree with TRBD1. V lost 2 bases to trimming and J lost 6 bases; unmatched junction nucleotides: 0. This CDR3 contains 12 residues. Germline CDR1 and CDR2: SGHTA and FQGNSA. CDR3 bases: TGTGCCAGCAGCTTACAGGGGGCCGAGCAGTACTTC. Amino acid sequence: CASSLQGAEQYF.

There are a few counts of this clone. The chain uses TRBV9 and TRBJ1-1; the D gene is possibly TRBD1 (6 bases). The CDR3 length is 16 residues. Trimming removed 4 bases from V and 6 bases from J, with 22 bases in between. CDR1 is SGDLS, CDR2 YYNGEE, per germline. The CDR3 here is CASSYLIGGALAEAFF. The CDR3 DNA is TGTGCCAGCAGCTACCTAATCGGGGGGGCTTTGGCTGAAGCTTTCTTT.

The V gene is TRBV27, the J gene TRBJ2-7; 7 bases fit TRBD1. The J segment lost 6 bases and the V segment lost 3 bases, leaving 8 bases of the junction unmatched. Germline V gene lookup returns CDR1 MNHEY and CDR2 SMNVEV (reference sequence). The CDR3 contains 14 residues. DNA for the CDR3: TGTGCCAGCAGTTTGGACCGGAACAGGGGCGAGCAGTACTTC. Translated, it gives CASSLDRNRGEQYF.

This chain connects TRBV6-1 to TRBJ1-5; D is undetermined. Trimming left V 3 bases short and J 6 bases short, with 9 bases between. Germline assignment: CDR1 MNHNS and CDR2 SASEGT. The CDR3 extends over 13 amino acids. The CDR3 DNA follows: TGTGCCAGCAGTGATCTTTCCCCTCAGCCCCAGCATTTT. Its translation is CASSDLSPQPQHF.